The rows below give T cell receptor beta chains drawn from one sample of a study of T-cell memory formation after mild COVID-19. TCRdb passed the 5' RACE reads through MiXCR, listing each CDR3 protein once. The profile shows roughly 310,000 distinct CDR3 sequences, around a sixth of them singletons. Source material: PBMCs or a T cell subset sorted from them (not recorded which). The origin of the receptors is a man between 18 and 35 years old who had mild COVID-19 (a few samples of this study predate the infection). Cell type and time point are not known. CDR3s include the opening cysteine and the closing phenylalanine or tryptophan. D genes are given only for firm matches. Size values are once, few and many counts, or a class for expanded clones, and some rows have none.

>TRBJ2-5|few|TRBV6-5|14|TRBD2
CASNRLAGEETQYF
TGTGCCAGCAATCGACTAGCGGGGGAAGAGACCCAGTACTTC
>TRBJ2-7|.|TRBV10-3|13|.
CAISYEFSYEQYF
TGTGCCATCAGCTACGAGTTCTCCTACGAGCAGTACTTC
>TRBJ2-5|.|TRBV3-1|13|.
CASSQEGRETQYF
TGTGCCAGCAGCCAAGAAGGGCGGGAGACCCAGTACTTC
>TRBJ2-3|few|TRBV4-2|14|.
CASSHPELTDTQYF
TGTGCCAGCAGCCACCCTGAACTCACAGATACGCAGTATTTT
>TRBJ1-5|many|TRBV7-9|13|.
CASSLVGNQPQHF
TGTGCCAGCAGCTTAGTGGGGAATCAGCCCCAGCATTTT
>TRBJ2-5|.|TRBV6-2/TRBV6-3|14|TRBD2
CASSHSGGQETQYF
TGTGCCAGCAGCCATAGCGGGGGTCAAGAGACCCAGTACTTC
>TRBJ2-7|.|TRBV25-1|15|.
CASSVTRSYDSEQYF
TGTGCCAGCAGTGTCACCCGTAGCTATGATAGCGAGCAGTACTTC
>TRBJ1-2|few|TRBV7-2|15|TRBD1
CASSLAGTGGGGYTF
TGTGCCAGCAGCTTAGCCGGGACAGGGGGCGGCGGCTACACCTTC
>TRBJ2-2|few|TRBV5-6|15|TRBD2
CASRTLAGGAGELFF
TGTGCCAGCCGAACCTTAGCGGGGGGGGCCGGGGAGCTGTTTTTT
>TRBJ1-2|.|TRBV12-3/TRBV12-4|12|.
CASSRDDYGYTF
TGTGCCAGCAGTAGGGACGACTATGGCTACACCTTC
>TRBJ1-2|.|TRBV4-3|15|.
CASSQDPPGRHGYTF
TGCGCCAGCAGCCAAGATCCCCCAGGGAGGCATGGCTACACCTTC
>TRBJ2-3|.|TRBV12-3/TRBV12-4|14|TRBD2
CASTQRGGRNTQYF
TGTGCCAGCACCCAGCGGGGGGGCCGGAATACGCAGTATTTT
>TRBJ2-3|few|TRBV6-2/TRBV6-3|12|TRBD2
CREAEGTDTQYF
TGCCGGGAGGCGGAAGGCACAGATACGCAGTATTTT
>TRBJ1-1|few|TRBV9|15|.
CASSVDPDPGTEAFF
TGTGCCAGCAGCGTAGATCCTGACCCAGGCACTGAAGCTTTCTTT
>TRBJ1-2|few|TRBV2|14|TRBD1
CASSEATGAYGYTF
TGTGCCAGCAGTGAAGCTACAGGGGCCTATGGCTACACCTTC
>TRBJ2-3|many|TRBV5-1|14|TRBD2
CASLLAVSTDTQYF
TGCGCCAGCCTACTAGCGGTTAGCACAGATACGCAGTATTTT
>TRBJ2-3|few|TRBV5-1|17|TRBD1
CASSLAGAGGNTDTQYF
TGCGCCAGCAGCTTGGCCGGGGCAGGGGGCAACACAGATACGCAGTATTTT
>TRBJ2-2|.|TRBV6-5|16|.
CASSAWGGRNTGELFF
TGTGCCAGCAGTGCCTGGGGGGGGCGGAACACCGGGGAGCTGTTTTTT
>TRBJ2-1|.|TRBV6-6|16|TRBD2
CASSPVGMGGNNEQFF
TGTGCCAGCAGTCCGGTTGGGATGGGGGGGAACAATGAGCAGTTCTTC
>TRBJ2-1|.|TRBV2|14|.
CASMRDSYGGEQFF
TGTGCCAGCATGAGGGACTCATACGGCGGTGAGCAGTTCTTC
>TRBJ2-1|many|TRBV20-1|11|.
CSAGGGGPQFF
TGCAGTGCTGGAGGGGGGGGCCCTCAGTTCTTC
>TRBJ2-4|.|TRBV21-1|18|.
CASRAGSRFSKAKNIQYF
TGTGCCAGCAGAGCAGGGTCTCGGTTTAGTAAGGCCAAAAACATTCAGTACTTC
>TRBJ2-4|few|TRBV9|13|TRBD1
CASSPGTENIQYF
TGTGCCAGCAGCCCCGGGACAGAAAACATTCAGTACTTC
>TRBJ2-1|.|TRBV9|14|.
CASSEWGALNEQFF
TGTGCCAGCAGCGAGTGGGGGGCCCTTAATGAGCAGTTCTTC
>TRBJ2-7|few|TRBV29-1|12|.
CSVEVYPAEQYF
TGCAGCGTTGAGGTCTACCCGGCCGAGCAGTACTTC
>TRBJ2-2|.|TRBV11-3|16|.
CASSGHREPNTGELFF
TGTGCCAGCAGCGGTCACAGGGAACCGAACACCGGGGAGCTGTTTTTT
>TRBJ1-1|.|TRBV2|13|TRBD1
CASSKDRDTEAFF
TGTGCCAGCAGTAAGGACAGGGATACTGAAGCTTTCTTT
>TRBJ2-1|few|TRBV7-6|18|TRBD2
CASSPVGLAGGLYNEQFF
TGTGCCAGCAGCCCCGTGGGACTAGCGGGGGGGCTTTACAATGAGCAGTTCTTC